The 14 T cell receptor beta chains given below trace back to one sample, sequenced in a study of shared clonotypes between healthy human individuals. TCRdb's copy holds only in-frame clones and misses some; the assay was immunoSEQ multiplex PCR. The table shows 2 million to 2.5 million clones, with almost 96% occurring only once. Sample: naive CD4+ T cells sorted from blood. Subset given: CD45RA+ positively selected. These receptors were collected from a man between 18 and 35 years old in good health.

This rearrangement joins TRBV4-2 to TRBJ2-6; D perhaps matches TRBD2 (5 bases). The length of the CDR3 is 18 residues. From germline, CDR1 is LGHNA and CDR2 YNFKEQ. Trimming cost V 0 bases and J 0 bases, with 12 bases left between them. CDR3 DNA: TGTGCCAGCAGCCAAGATGGGGAGTTGATCTCTGGGGCCAACGTCCTGACTTTC. This gives the protein CASSQDGELISGANVLTF.

The V call is TRBV6-5, the J call TRBJ2-2; D unresolved. V lost 4 bases, J lost 6 bases, and 6 bases lay in between. The CDR3 totals 12 residues. The germline V gene has CDR1 MNHEY and CDR2 SVGAGI. This chain's CDR3 is CASSFTAGELFF. The CDR3 DNA follows: TGTGCCAGCAGTTTCACAGCCGGGGAGCTGTTTTTT.

Concerning this clone: Other DNA sequences in the same sample also yield this CDR3. The chain has TRBV30 and TRBJ1-1; no reliable D call. This CDR3 contains 13 residues. V was pared by 0 bases and J by 0 bases, with 5 bases between. Germline V CDR1 and CDR2: GTSNPN, SVGIG (reference sequence). In nucleotides, the CDR3 is TGTGCCTGGAGTGTACGATTGAACACTGAAGCTTTCTTT. Its protein is CAWSVRLNTEAFF.

The chain links TRBV28 to TRBJ1-6; tentatively, D is TRBD1 (6 bases). Trimming removed 7 bases at V and 4 bases at J, with 11 bases between. Germline-derived CDR1 and CDR2 are MDHEN and SYDVKM. The CDR3 length is 14 residues. As DNA, the CDR3 is TGTGCCAGCAACCTCGGGACATATAATTCACCCCTCCACTTT. This gives the protein CASNLGTYNSPLHF.

This chain joins TRBV9 and TRBJ1-1; the D gene is possibly TRBD1 (5 bases). CDR1 is SGDLS, CDR2 YYNGEE, per germline. The CDR3 runs to 14 residues. V shed 0 bases and J shed 4 bases, with 10 bases lying between them. The CDR3 protein is CASSVAGGVTEAFF. The CDR3 nucleotides are TGTGCCAGCAGCGTAGCGGGGGGGGTCACTGAAGCTTTCTTT. Combining the CDR3 with reference TRBV9 and TRBJ1-1 gives the whole variable domain DSGVTQTPKHLITATGQRVTLRCSPRSGDLSVYWYQQSLDQGLQFLIQYYNGEERAKGNILERFSAQQFPDLHSELNLSSLELGDSALYFCASSVAGGVTEAFFGQGTRLTVV.

The V call is TRBV28, the J call TRBJ2-7, with D possibly matching TRBD1 (6 bases). V shed 3 bases and J shed 2 bases, with 14 bases lying between them. Germline V gene data show CDR1 as MDHEN and CDR2 as SYDVKM. The CDR3 runs to 15 residues. CDR3 coding DNA: TGTGCCAGCAGTTTTCCGTATAGGGGGACCTACGAGCAGTACTTC. This translates into CASSFPYRGTYEQYF.

The rearrangement joins TRBV6-1 to TRBJ2-7, with D maybe TRBD1 (6 bases). Trimming removed 6 bases from V and 7 bases from J, with 13 bases in between. The CDR3 is 12 amino acids. In germline, CDR1 is MNHNS, CDR2 SASEGT. CDR3 DNA sequence: TGTGCCAGCAGGTTCAGGGGTTCGGAGCAGTACTTC. This gives the protein CASRFRGSEQYF.

The V call is TRBV4-1, the J call TRBJ2-3; a possible D gene is TRBD2 (5 bases). Trimming left V 4 bases short and J 2 bases short, with 10 bases between. The CDR3 has 14 amino acids. Germline V gene lookup returns CDR1 MGHRA and CDR2 YSYEKL. For the CDR3, the DNA is TGCGCCAGCAGCCGGTCCGGGATCACAGATACGCAGTATTTT. Protein sequence: CASSRSGITDTQYF.

V gene TRBV29-1 combines with J gene TRBJ1-4; no firm D call. The germline V gene has CDR1 SQVTM and CDR2 ANQGSEA. V lost 2 bases, J lost 5 bases, and 12 bases lay in between. This CDR3 contains 14 residues. This CDR3 reads CSVERTPVNEKLFF. CDR3 coding DNA: TGCAGCGTTGAAAGGACGCCGGTCAATGAAAAACTGTTTTTT.

The chain links TRBV11-2 to TRBJ2-7, with TRBD2 identical over 9 bases. Germline CDR1 and CDR2: SGHAT and FQNNGV. This CDR3 region has 15 residues. V lost 7 bases to trimming and J lost 2 bases; unmatched junction nucleotides: 9. CDR3 in DNA: TGTGCCAGCAAAGGAAGCGGGGGGCAAACCTACGAGCAGTACTTC. Translation gives CASKGSGGQTYEQYF.

The chain is built from TRBV5-4 and TRBJ2-7; the match to TRBD1 covers 8 bases. CDR1 is SGHNT, CDR2 YYREEE, per germline (reference sequence). Losses at the gene ends were 4 bases for V and 5 bases for J; bases not matched to a gene: 8. This CDR3 has 14 residues. In nucleotides, the CDR3 is TGTGCCAGCAGCCCCAGACAGGGGCCCAACGAGCAGTACTTC. Protein sequence: CASSPRQGPNEQYF.

This chain connects TRBV2 to TRBJ1-2; D call uncertain. The CDR3 contains 12 residues. Germline lookup yields CDR1 SNHLY and CDR2 FYNNEI. Trimming pared 2 bases from V and 4 bases from J, leaving 5 bases between. CDR3 region: CASSEYSYGYTF. CDR3 in DNA: TGTGCCAGCAGTGAATACAGCTATGGCTACACCTTC.

The gene calls are TRBV6-5 and TRBJ2-5; 8 nucleotides line up with TRBD1. Germline CDR1 is MNHEY and CDR2 is SVGAGI. The CDR3 spans 13 residues. With 4 bases clipped from V and 5 bases from J, the junction kept 3 bases outside the gene matches. The CDR3 protein is CASSSDRVETQYF. The CDR3 DNA reads as TGTGCCAGCAGTTCGGACAGGGTTGAGACCCAGTACTTC.

This clone showed up just once. This chain connects TRBV6-6 to TRBJ2-1; 8 positions match TRBD2. The CDR3 totals 14 residues. Unmatched junction bases numbered 6, after V lost 6 bases and J lost 5 bases. The germline V gene encodes CDR1 MNHNY and CDR2 SVGAGI (reference sequence). The CDR3 region has the DNA TGTGCCAGCAGCTTTAGCGGGGCAAACAATGAGCAGTTCTTC. The encoded protein is CASSFSGANNEQFF.